The present T cell receptor beta chain was sequenced within a study of blood T cell repertoires in COVID-19. Study information: COVID-19 samples from acute and convalescent phases originated in the United States, Italy and Spain. Nucleic acid was either cDNA or gDNA, and it came from T cells, B-cell-depleted T cells, or PBMCs.

J was trimmed by 5 bases and V by 2 bases; bases with no gene match: 9. The germline V gene has CDR1 MNHEY and CDR2 SVGAGI. The CDR3 spans 16 residues. Authors' methods: Quantification of nucleated cells was approximated via reference gene primer amplification. Data came from immunoSEQ multiplex PCR; TCRdb stores just in-frame clones and leaves some out. D and trimming were read from the DNA, whereas the V and J calls and clone size are those reported in that table. The top ten clones hold less than 2% of a sample with some 270,000 clones, roughly 84% of them seen once. This TCR was recovered from a woman aged 40-49 years who had recovered from COVID-19. The rearrangement links TRBV6-5 to TRBJ1-1, with TRBD1 matching over 9 bases. The material sequenced was peripheral blood. As DNA, the CDR3 is TGTGCCAGCAGTTACGCTTTAGGGACAGGGAAGACTGAAGCTTTCTTT. Translating gives CASSYALGTGKTEAFF.